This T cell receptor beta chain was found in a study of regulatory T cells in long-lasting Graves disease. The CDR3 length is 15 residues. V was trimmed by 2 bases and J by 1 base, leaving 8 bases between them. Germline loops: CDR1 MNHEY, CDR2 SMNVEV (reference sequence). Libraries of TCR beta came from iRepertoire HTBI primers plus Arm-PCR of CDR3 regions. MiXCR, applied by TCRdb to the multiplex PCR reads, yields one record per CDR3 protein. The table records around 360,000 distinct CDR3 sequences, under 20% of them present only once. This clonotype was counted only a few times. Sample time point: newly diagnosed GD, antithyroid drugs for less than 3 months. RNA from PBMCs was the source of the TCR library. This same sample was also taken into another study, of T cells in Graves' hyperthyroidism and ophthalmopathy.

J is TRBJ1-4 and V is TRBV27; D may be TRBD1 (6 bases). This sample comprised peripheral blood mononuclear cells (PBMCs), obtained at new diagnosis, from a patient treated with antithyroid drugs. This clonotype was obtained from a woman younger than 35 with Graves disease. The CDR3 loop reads CASSLVGGTNEKLFF. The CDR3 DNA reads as TGTGCCAGCAGTTTAGTAGGGGGAACTAATGAAAAACTGTTTTTT.